This TCR beta chain was obtained from a study of shared clonotypes between healthy human individuals. On this clone itself: This CDR3 is also generated by other DNA sequences in the sample.

Germline CDR1 and CDR2: SEHNR and FQNEAQ (reference sequence). The V segment lost 5 bases and the J segment 7 bases; nucleotides outside the gene matches: 7. The CDR3 is 14 residues long. An assay was performed, and its level was deep. Genomic DNA per cell subset filled all wells of several immunoSEQ plates. Sequenced by immunoSEQ multiplex PCR; TCRdb stores in-frame clones only, minus some. The sample holds fewer than 850,000 clones, 80% to 95% seen once. To make CD8 memory, CD45RO+ cells were put together with CCR7-negative CD45RA+ TemRA cells. Source material: memory CD8+ T cells from PBMCs. Subset noted: CD45RO+ cells pooled with CCR7-negative TemRA cells. The chain couples TRBV7-9 to TRBJ2-7, with 11 bases identical to TRBD1. This receptor was taken from a man aged 18 to 30 in good health. Some clones in this sample may be carry-over from other donors' samples. The CDR3 DNA sequence: TGTGCCAGCAGCCCCCGGGACAGGGGGTATGAGCAGTACTTC. Protein: CASSPRDRGYEQYF.